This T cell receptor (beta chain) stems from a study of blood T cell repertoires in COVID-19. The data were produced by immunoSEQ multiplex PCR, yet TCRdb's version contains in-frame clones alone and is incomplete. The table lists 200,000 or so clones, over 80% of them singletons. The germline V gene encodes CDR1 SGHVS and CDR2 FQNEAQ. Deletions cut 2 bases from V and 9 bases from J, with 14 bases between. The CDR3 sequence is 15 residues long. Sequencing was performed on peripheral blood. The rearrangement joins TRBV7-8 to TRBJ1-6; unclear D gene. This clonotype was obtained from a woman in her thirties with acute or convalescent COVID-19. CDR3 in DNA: TGTGCCAGCAGCTTAAAGACAACAGAAGGTTCACCCCTCCACTTT. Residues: CASSLKTTEGSPLHF.